These 3 T cell receptor beta chains came from one sample sequenced in a study of cytomegalovirus exposure and HLA in healthy donors. With 60 Vbeta and 13 Jbeta primers, the PCR was carried out. Method: immunoSEQ multiplex PCR; TCRdb's copy keeps in-frame clones and lacks some. The sample lists more than 60,000 clones, around 73% occurring once. Sequencing input: PBMCs. The origin of the receptors is a woman aged 40 to 55 in good health and CMV-seropositive.

The V gene is TRBV4-3, the J gene TRBJ2-3; a possible D gene is TRBD2 (5 bases). Germline CDR1 and CDR2: LGHNA and YSLEER. This CDR3 comprises 14 residues. V was trimmed by 5 bases and J by 1 base, leaving 10 bases between them. The CDR3 sequence: CASSLRTGTDTQYF. CDR3 in DNA: TGCGCCAGCAGCTTACGGACTGGCACAGATACGCAGTATTTT.

The sample holds one count of this clone. J is TRBJ1-2 and V is TRBV13; no clear D. V was shortened by 5 bases and J by 4 bases, with 20 bases between the two germline ends. The germline gives CDR1 PRHDT, CDR2 FYEKMQ (reference sequence). CDR3 length: 16 amino acids. CDR3 DNA: TGTGCCAGCAGCAACTCGGTACTTCGAGGTGGCTATGGCTACACCTTC. Protein: CASSNSVLRGGYGYTF.

As regards this clone: At one of its ends the junction is not consistent with the germline gene, which may arise from a read error. The chain carries TRBV5-4 and TRBJ1-3; the D is unclear. The length of the CDR3 is 19 residues. From germline, CDR1 is SGHNT and CDR2 YYREEE (reference sequence). The DNA of the CDR3 is TGCGCCAGCAGCCGATCGAATTTGTTCGCCGGGTTCGCTGGAAACACCATATATTTT. Translating it yields CASSRSNLFAGFAGNTIYF.